What follows is one T cell receptor beta chain and its context. A few counts support this clone. Which antigen it targets is not known. No per-base quality is available; no much larger clone lies one base away. The sample originates from a study of blood T cell repertoires in COVID-19 (TCRdb year 2020). As for the study more broadly: Samples covering the acute and convalescent phases of COVID-19 were provided by collaborators in the United States, Italy and Spain. Where HLA class I and class II types were available, the types were taken from metadata supplied by the sample provider, not from assay-based typing. The material from the prospective study consisted of cDNA or gDNA derived from T cells, B-cell-depleted T cells, or PBMCs. Deeply sampled blood TCRbeta repertoires from subjects exposed to, actively infected with, or recovered from COVID-19 were included in the dataset. A freely available public database, intended as a resource for researchers studying the immune response to SARS-CoV-2, is where the repertoires were released. The samples were drawn from the first 160 participants of the ongoing ImmuneRACE study and from some 1,300 subjects provided by 6 global collaborators. Sample metadata almost always included a de-identified subject ID, COVID-19 status, age in years and sex. The paper as a whole reports these results and caveats: The amount of clinical and demographic metadata varied by source and participant and was provided uncurated.

TCRbeta CDR3 regions were amplified from genomic DNA by means of the immunoSEQ Assay, a bias-controlled multiplex PCR. In the authors' own workflow: Nucleated cell counts per sample were estimated from amplification of reference gene primers within the assay. Sequence reads were collapsed and filtered to measure the absolute abundance of every unique TCRbeta CDR3 rearrangement. For each sample, productive Simpson clonality was calculated by taking the square root of Simpson's diversity index across productive rearrangements. TCRdb retrieved this table from immuneACCESS and kept in-frame rearrangements only. Not all clones are present; in checked studies, unresolved V genes account for under half, and no reason is known for the remainder. V, J and clone size derive from that table, while D and trimming were established from the DNA sequence. Across this sample there are roughly 150,000 clones, with around 75% seen only once. Approximately 13% of the sample comes from the top ten.

The CDR3 runs 13 residues from the cysteine to the phenylalanine. The DNA shown is the 39-base CDR3, in frame from base 1. The germline V gene (reference sequence) sets CDR1 to SGHNT and CDR2 to YYREEE. Trimming at the junction amounts to 5 bases on V and 6 bases on J, and the germline ends lie 12 bases apart. Collaborating institutions collected whole blood in K2EDTA tubes following their own protocols. For TCRbeta analysis, collaborator samples were shipped as frozen whole blood, as isolated PBMCs, or as DNA extracted from either sample type. This TCR was sampled from a woman of 80 years or more with acute or convalescent COVID-19. The sequencing input was peripheral blood. The sequence links TRBV5-4 to TRBJ2-1; the D gene is perhaps TRBD1, on 5 matching bases. The DNA sequence is TGTGCCAGCAGGTCAGAGACAGCCAATGAGCAGTTCTTC. Its coded protein is CASRSETANEQFF.